This T cell receptor beta chain is from a study of T-cell memory formation after mild COVID-19. Study-wide background: The two donors had largely donor-specific TCR clusters.

CDR3 length: 16 amino acids. V was cut by 0 bases and J by 2 bases, with 14 bases left in between. Germline V gene sequence: CDR1 SGHRS, CDR2 YFSETQ. This clonotype has a count of ten or more. TCRdb independently ran MiXCR on the 5' RACE reads; one entry per CDR3 protein. Among around 47,000 distinct CDR3 sequences listed, roughly 9% were seen once. The sequenced sample consisted of PBMCs or a T cell subset sorted from them (not recorded which). The clonotype comes from an adult woman who had mild COVID-19 (a few samples of this study predate the infection). Cell type and time point are not known. V usage is TRBV5-1 and J usage is TRBJ2-5; D not certain. The CDR3 nucleotides read TGCGCCAGCAGCTTGGTGGTTCGTAACAGACAAGAGACCCAGTACTTC. Protein sequence: CASSLVVRNRQETQYF.